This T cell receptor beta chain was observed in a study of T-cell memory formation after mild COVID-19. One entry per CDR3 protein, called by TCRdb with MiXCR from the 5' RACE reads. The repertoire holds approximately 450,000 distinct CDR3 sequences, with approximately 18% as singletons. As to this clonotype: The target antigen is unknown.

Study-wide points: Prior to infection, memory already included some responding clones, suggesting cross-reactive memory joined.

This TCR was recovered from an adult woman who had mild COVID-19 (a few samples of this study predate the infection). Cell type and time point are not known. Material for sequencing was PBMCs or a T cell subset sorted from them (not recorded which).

This CDR3 is CATRGTGAYEQYF. The CDR3 DNA reads as TGTGCCACCAGAGGGACAGGCGCCTACGAGCAGTACTTC. The chain joins TRBV15 to TRBJ2-7, with 8 bases aligning to TRBD1. The CDR3 has 13 amino acids. Germline lookup yields CDR1 LNHNV and CDR2 YYDKDF (reference sequence). The J segment lost 2 bases and the V segment lost 6 bases, leaving 3 bases of the junction unmatched.